This T cell receptor (beta chain) appears in the sequencing data of a study of immune evolution from preneoplasia to lung adenocarcinoma. Clones were sequenced by immunoSEQ multiplex PCR, and TCRdb holds only the in-frame ones, with some missing. The table shows thousands of clones, with around 79% occurring only once. The specimen was FFPE normal lung tissue adjacent to the tumor. The TCR sequence derives from a person between 55 and 69 years old with lung adenocarcinoma.

CDR3 DNA: TGTGCCAGCAGCCTCAGGCAGTACAATGAGCAGTTCTTC. This sequence encodes CASSLRQYNEQFF. The rearrangement uses TRBV11-1 and TRBJ2-1; D gene unclear. The V gene's germline CDR1 is SGHAT and CDR2 FQDESV (reference sequence). CDR3 length: 13 amino acids. The ends were cut back, 5 bases at V and 4 bases at J, with 9 bases in the middle.